These 6 T cell receptor beta chains were sequenced from one sample in a study of Graves' ophthalmopathy and Graves' hyperthyroidism. CDR3 regions of TCR beta were amplified from RNA transcripts. RT-PCR was first run with HTBI primers, then multiplex PCR in a second round. MiXCR, applied by TCRdb to the multiplex PCR reads, yields one record per CDR3 protein. This table has about 180,000 distinct CDR3 sequences, under 40% appearing once. Source material: peripheral blood. The receptors originated from a middle-aged woman with Graves' ophthalmopathy.

In this sample, this clonotype turned up many times. The chain combines TRBV28 with TRBJ1-1, with D tentatively TRBD1 (5 bases). CDR1 and CDR2 (germline): MDHEN, SYDVKM. The CDR3 runs to 14 residues. The ends were cut back, 2 bases at V and 5 bases at J, with 12 bases in the middle. The CDR3 here is CASSLTQGGTEAFF. Written as DNA, the CDR3 is TGTGCCAGCAGTTTAACCCAGGGTGGAACTGAAGCTTTCTTT.

At least ten counts were recorded for this clonotype. This chain connects TRBV6-5 to TRBJ2-5; possible D gene TRBD2, 5 bases. Germline lookup yields CDR1 MNHEY and CDR2 SVGAGI. Trimming took 0 bases from V and 2 from J, leaving 13 bases between them. The CDR3 is 16 amino acids. The DNA of the CDR3 is TGTGCCAGCAGTTACTCGATGGGAGAGGGACAAGAGACCCAGTACTTC. As protein: CASSYSMGEGQETQYF.

This clonotype is judged medium-sized. V is TRBV5-1 and J is TRBJ1-1, with a weak D call TRBD1 (5 bases). Germline CDR1 is SGHRS and CDR2 is YFSETQ. V was shortened by 0 bases and J by 6 bases, with 15 bases between the two germline ends. CDR3 length equals 15 residues. The DNA of the CDR3 is TGCGCCAGCAGCTTGGAGCAGGGTGTTAGGGCTGAAGCTTTCTTT. Translating gives CASSLEQGVRAEAFF.

In its sample, this clonotype was seen many times. This chain joins TRBV18 and TRBJ2-2, with a tentative D call TRBD1 (5 bases). The CDR3 length is 15 residues. The germline CDR1 and CDR2 sequences are KGHSH and LQKENI. V lost 1 base and J 0 bases, leaving 6 bases between the germline ends. CDR3 sequence: CASSPQGTNTGELFF. The DNA for the CDR3 is TGTGCCAGCTCACCACAGGGGACGAACACCGGGGAGCTGTTTTTT.

This clonotype occurred many times. The V and J genes are TRBV4-1 and TRBJ2-7, with no clear D. Germline values: CDR1 MGHRA, CDR2 YSYEKL. Trimming removed 4 bases from V and 0 bases from J, with 7 bases in between. CDR3 size: 13 residues. Written as DNA, the CDR3 is TGCGCCAGCAGCCTCCAAAGCTCCTACGAGCAGTACTTC. Translated: CASSLQSSYEQYF.

V is TRBV10-1 and J is TRBJ2-7; D might be TRBD2 (5 bases). CDR3 length: 12 residues. V was pared by 5 bases and J by 7 bases, with 12 bases between. Germline V gene lookup returns CDR1 WNHNN and CDR2 SYGVQD (reference sequence). CDR3 loop: CASSTTPGEQYF. In nucleotides, the CDR3 is TGCGCCAGCAGTACCACTCCGGGGGAGCAGTACTTC.